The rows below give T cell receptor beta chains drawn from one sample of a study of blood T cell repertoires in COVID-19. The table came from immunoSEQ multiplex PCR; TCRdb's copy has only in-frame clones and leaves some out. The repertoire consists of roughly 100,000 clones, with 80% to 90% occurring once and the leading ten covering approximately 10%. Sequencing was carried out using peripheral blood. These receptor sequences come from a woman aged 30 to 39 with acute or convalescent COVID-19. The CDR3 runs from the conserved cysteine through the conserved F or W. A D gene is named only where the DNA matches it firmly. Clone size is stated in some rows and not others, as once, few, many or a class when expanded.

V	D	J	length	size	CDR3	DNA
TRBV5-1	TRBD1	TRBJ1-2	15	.	CASSLPGTDHYGYTF	TGCGCCAGCAGCTTGCCTGGGACAGACCACTATGGCTACACCTTC
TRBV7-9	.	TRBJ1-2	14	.	CARQAQGTNYGYTF	TGTGCCAGACAAGCACAGGGTACAAACTATGGCTACACCTTC
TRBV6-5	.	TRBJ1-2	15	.	CASRKSEAQGYGYTF	TGTGCCAGCAGGAAGTCAGAGGCCCAGGGCTATGGCTACACCTTC
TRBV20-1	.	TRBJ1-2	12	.	CSASGQLNGYTF	TGCAGTGCTAGTGGACAGCTTAATGGCTACACCTTC
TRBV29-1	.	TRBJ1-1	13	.	CSVEPTGGTEAFF	TGCAGCGTTGAGCCGACCGGGGGCACTGAAGCTTTCTTT
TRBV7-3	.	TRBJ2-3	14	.	CASSPGGGLDTQYF	TGTGCCAGCAGCCCCGGCGGGGGCCTGGATACGCAGTATTTT
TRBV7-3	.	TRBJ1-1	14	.	CASSLDGTNTEAFF	TGTGCCAGCAGCTTAGATGGGACTAACACTGAAGCTTTCTTT
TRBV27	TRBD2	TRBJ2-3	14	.	CATGVAGVLDTQYF	TGTGCCACCGGGGTCGCGGGGGTTTTAGATACGCAGTATTTT
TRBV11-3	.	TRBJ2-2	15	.	CASSQDRLNTGELFF	TGTGCCAGCAGCCAAGACAGATTAAACACCGGGGAGCTGTTTTTT
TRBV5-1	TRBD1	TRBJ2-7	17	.	CASSLAPPGTGGYEQYF	TGCGCCAGCAGCTTGGCCCCGCCCGGGACAGGGGGCTACGAGCAGTACTTC
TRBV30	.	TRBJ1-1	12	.	CASAGYNTEAFF	TGTGCCTCGGCGGGGTATAACACTGAAGCTTTCTTT
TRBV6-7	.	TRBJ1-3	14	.	CASSEQGVGNTIYF	TGTGCCAGCAGTGAACAAGGGGTAGGAAACACCATATATTTT
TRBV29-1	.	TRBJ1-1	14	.	CSVAGTSMNTEAFF	TGCAGCGTAGCCGGGACATCCATGAACACTGAAGCTTTCTTT
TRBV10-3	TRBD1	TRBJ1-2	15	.	CAISGDRVDSYGYTF	TGTGCCATCAGTGGAGACAGGGTTGACAGCTATGGCTACACCTTC
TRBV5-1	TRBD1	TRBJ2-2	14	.	CASSLTGVGGELFF	TGCGCCAGCAGCTTAACAGGGGTCGGCGGGGAGCTGTTTTTT
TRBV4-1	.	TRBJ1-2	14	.	CASSQNTLNYGYTF	TGCGCCAGCAGCCAGAATACATTGAACTATGGCTACACCTTC
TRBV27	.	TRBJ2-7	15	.	CASSLDPRGLYEQYF	TGTGCCAGCAGTTTAGACCCGCGGGGGCTATACGAGCAGTACTTC
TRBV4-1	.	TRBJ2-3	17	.	CASSQEAGPPSTDTQYF	TGCGCCAGCAGCCAAGAGGCGGGGCCCCCAAGCACAGATACGCAGTATTTT
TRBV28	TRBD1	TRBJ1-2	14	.	CASSPPGTGHGYTF	TGTGCCAGCAGTCCCCCAGGGACAGGACATGGCTACACCTTC
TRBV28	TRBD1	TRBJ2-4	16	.	CASSLGQGLAKNIQYF	TGTGCCAGCAGTTTGGGACAGGGACTAGCCAAAAACATTCAGTACTTC
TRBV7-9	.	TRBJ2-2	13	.	CASTEGYGGELFF	TGTGCCAGCACGGAGGGTTATGGCGGGGAGCTGTTTTTT
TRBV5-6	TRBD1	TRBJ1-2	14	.	CASSSEGAGYGYTF	TGTGCCAGCAGCTCGGAGGGGGCCGGCTATGGCTACACCTTC
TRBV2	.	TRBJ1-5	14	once	CASSIWTADQPQHF	TGTGCCAGCAGTATTTGGACAGCCGATCAGCCCCAGCATTTT
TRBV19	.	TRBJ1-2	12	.	CASSIGDTDPIF	TGTGCCAGTAGTATAGGGGACACCGACCCCATTTTC